This T cell receptor (beta chain) appears in the sequencing data of a study of PD-1 blockade in classical Hodgkin lymphoma. Points from the study as a whole: Complete responders' diversity at baseline resembled that of newly diagnosed patients. Unlike CD8+ TCR diversity, which did not rise significantly by C4D1, CD4+ TCR diversity did.

Between the trimmed V and J ends, which lost 1 base and 7 bases, there was a span of 10 bases. This CDR3 comprises 14 residues. The germline gives CDR1 KGHSH, CDR2 LQKENI. Time point described: cycle 4 day 1 (C4D1), after five to seven weeks of nivolumab. Every patient had relapsed following autologous stem cell transplantation, and cohorts differed in brentuximab vedotin exposure. Method: immunoSEQ multiplex PCR; TCRdb's copy keeps in-frame clones and lacks some. The repertoire consists of about 60,000 clones, with more than 90% occurring once and the leading ten covering about 8%. Notes on this clone: The target antigen is unknown.

This receptor was obtained from a human donor with classical Hodgkin lymphoma. The chain joins TRBV18 to TRBJ1-4; D is undetermined. The specimen was peripheral blood mononuclear cells (PBMCs), collected before the fourth cycle of nivolumab. The CDR3 region has the DNA TGTGCCAGCTCACCACTCGGAGGAGGTGAAAAACTGTTTTTT. Its translation is CASSPLGGGEKLFF.